This T cell receptor beta chain was sequenced during a study of regulatory T cells in long-lasting Graves disease. In this sample, this clonotype turned up a few times. What it recognizes is unknown. Study-wide points: TCR diversity was lower in persistent Graves' patients than in newly diagnosed ones. Patients with persistent disease shared around 2,700 public clonotypes, outpacing the approximately 920 shared by new patients.

The time point: persistent/refractory GD, antithyroid drugs over 5 years with positive TRAb. There was RNA extracted from PBMCs, and the TCR library was made from it. Looked up from germline, CDR1 is SGHTA and CDR2 is FQGNSA. The CDR3 spans 16 residues. J gave up 4 bases and V 2 bases, and 7 bases lay outside the gene matches. Arm-PCR of CDR3 regions and iRepertoire HTBI primers were the basis on which TCR beta libraries were built. TCRdb re-called the multiplex PCR reads with MiXCR, one entry per CDR3 protein. The sample holds over 250,000 distinct CDR3 sequences, 20% to 25% seen once. This TCR was sampled from a female donor with Graves disease. The sequenced sample was peripheral blood mononuclear cells (PBMCs), obtained when the disease was refractory, from a patient treated with antithyroid drugs. This rearrangement joins TRBV7-2 to TRBJ2-7, with TRBD2 identical over 11 bases. CDR3 coding DNA: TGTGCCAGCAGCTTATTACTAGCGGGAGTTGGTTACGAGCAGTACTTC. Amino acids: CASSLLLAGVGYEQYF. Drawing the rest from reference TRBV7-2 and TRBJ2-7, the complete variable domain is GAGVSQSPSNKVTEKGKDVELRCDPISGHTALYWYRQSLGQGLEFLIYFQGNSAPDKSGLPSDRFSAERTGGSVSTLTIQRTQQEDSAVYLCASSLLLAGVGYEQYFGPGTRLTVT.